Listed below are T cell receptor beta chains from one sample, sequenced in a study of breast tumors, draining lymph nodes, adjacent tissues. One entry per CDR3 protein, called by TCRdb with MiXCR from the multiplex PCR reads. The profile covers a few hundred thousand distinct CDR3 sequences, with 30% to 35% appearing a single time and 3.6% taken by the ten largest. Sequences were obtained from axillary lymph node tissue. The receptors stem from a female donor with breast cancer. Some clones in this sample may be carry-over from other donors' samples. CDR3s include the opening cysteine and the closing phenylalanine or tryptophan. The D gene is left open where the match is weak. Expanded clones get a size class; other rows say once, few or many, or leave the size out.

CDR3nt: TGTGCCAGCAGCCCAACATACTACGAGCAGTACTTC
CDR3aa: CASSPTYYEQYF
d_gene: -
v_gene: TRBV11-3
abundance: many
len: 12
j_gene: TRBJ2-7

CDR3nt: TGTGCCAGCAGTTTTTCTGGGAATGGCTACACCTTC
CDR3aa: CASSFSGNGYTF
d_gene: -
v_gene: TRBV28
abundance: few
len: 12
j_gene: TRBJ1-2

CDR3nt: TGTGCCAGCACCACAGGGACAAATAACTATGGCTACACCTTC
CDR3aa: CASTTGTNNYGYTF
d_gene: -
v_gene: TRBV6-6
abundance: many
len: 14
j_gene: TRBJ1-2

CDR3nt: TGTGCCACCAGAGCATACACCGGGGAGCTGTTTTTT
CDR3aa: CATRAYTGELFF
d_gene: -
v_gene: TRBV24-1
abundance: many
len: 12
j_gene: TRBJ2-2

CDR3nt: TGTGCCAGCAGCGTAGACAGGGCAGGCGAGCAGTACTTC
CDR3aa: CASSVDRAGEQYF
d_gene: TRBD1
v_gene: TRBV7-2
abundance: many
len: 13
j_gene: TRBJ2-7

CDR3nt: TGTGCCAGCTCACCGGGCATTCGGCCCGGGGAGCTGTTTTTT
CDR3aa: CASSPGIRPGELFF
d_gene: -
v_gene: TRBV18
abundance: -
len: 14
j_gene: TRBJ2-2

CDR3nt: TGTGCCAGCAGCTTGCCCGGACAGGGGTCACCCCTCCACTTT
CDR3aa: CASSLPGQGSPLHF
d_gene: TRBD1
v_gene: TRBV5-6
abundance: -
len: 14
j_gene: TRBJ1-6

CDR3nt: TGTGCCAGCAGCTTAGGGCTAGGGGTGGGTTACAATGAGCAGTTCTTC
CDR3aa: CASSLGLGVGYNEQFF
d_gene: -
v_gene: TRBV7-9
abundance: many
len: 16
j_gene: TRBJ2-1

CDR3nt: TGTGCCAGCGTCCCGGCTCCCCTCAACTATGGCTACACCTTC
CDR3aa: CASVPAPLNYGYTF
d_gene: -
v_gene: TRBV6-6
abundance: -
len: 14
j_gene: TRBJ1-2

CDR3nt: TGTGCTACAGCGGGAGTAAGAGGCGAGCAGTACTTC
CDR3aa: CATAGVRGEQYF
d_gene: TRBD2
v_gene: TRBV3-1
abundance: -
len: 12
j_gene: TRBJ2-7

CDR3nt: TGTGCCAGCAGTCACCCGGGACTAGCGGGAGGGCCGGGCACAGATACGCAGTATTTT
CDR3aa: CASSHPGLAGGPGTDTQYF
d_gene: TRBD2
v_gene: TRBV6-5
abundance: -
len: 19
j_gene: TRBJ2-3

CDR3nt: TGTGCCAGCAGCCGGGAACCGGGACAAGCCTACGAGCAGTACTTC
CDR3aa: CASSREPGQAYEQYF
d_gene: -
v_gene: TRBV2
abundance: many
len: 15
j_gene: TRBJ2-7

CDR3nt: TGTGCCTGGAGTCCCTCTTTGACAACCAAAAACATTCAGTACTTC
CDR3aa: CAWSPSLTTKNIQYF
d_gene: -
v_gene: TRBV30
abundance: -
len: 15
j_gene: TRBJ2-4

CDR3nt: TGCGCCAGCAGCTGGGGGTCTAGCGGGGCTTCTAGCACAGATACGCAGTATTTT
CDR3aa: CASSWGSSGASSTDTQYF
d_gene: TRBD2
v_gene: TRBV5-1
abundance: -
len: 18
j_gene: TRBJ2-3

CDR3nt: TGTGCCATCAGTGCCTTAGCGGGACGCACAGATACGCAGTATTTT
CDR3aa: CAISALAGRTDTQYF
d_gene: TRBD2
v_gene: TRBV10-3
abundance: many
len: 15
j_gene: TRBJ2-3

CDR3nt: TGTGCCAGCAGCCAAGAGCTGGGGCCCCAGCCCCTCCACTTT
CDR3aa: CASSQELGPQPLHF
d_gene: -
v_gene: TRBV3-1
abundance: -
len: 14
j_gene: TRBJ1-6

CDR3nt: TGTGCCAGCAGCTTAGGGACAGGGGGCACCGGGGAGCTGTACTTC
CDR3aa: CASSLGTGGTGELYF
d_gene: TRBD1
v_gene: TRBV7-8
abundance: -
len: 15
j_gene: TRBJ2-7

CDR3nt: TGTGCCACCAGTGATTCCCATGAGCAGTTCTTC
CDR3aa: CATSDSHEQFF
d_gene: -
v_gene: TRBV24-1
abundance: many
len: 11
j_gene: TRBJ2-1

CDR3nt: TGTGCTAGTGGTCAAGGACAGCGCAATCAGCCCCAGCATTTT
CDR3aa: CASGQGQRNQPQHF
d_gene: -
v_gene: TRBV12-5
abundance: many
len: 14
j_gene: TRBJ1-5

CDR3nt: TGTGCCAGCAGCCTGGGGGTAGCTCCAAAGCTTTACGAGCAGTACTTC
CDR3aa: CASSLGVAPKLYEQYF
d_gene: -
v_gene: TRBV3-1
abundance: -
len: 16
j_gene: TRBJ2-7

CDR3nt: TGTGCCAGCAGTTTAACAGGGGTGCCCGGGGAGCAGTACTTC
CDR3aa: CASSLTGVPGEQYF
d_gene: TRBD1
v_gene: TRBV6-1
abundance: few
len: 14
j_gene: TRBJ2-7

CDR3nt: TGTGCCAGCAGGACCGGGCTAGTGGTGGATACGCAGTATTTT
CDR3aa: CASRTGLVVDTQYF
d_gene: -
v_gene: TRBV2
abundance: once
len: 14
j_gene: TRBJ2-3

CDR3nt: TGCAGTACTAGAGGGGGTAGCGGGCGCACAGATACGCAGTATTTT
CDR3aa: CSTRGGSGRTDTQYF
d_gene: -
v_gene: TRBV20-1
abundance: many
len: 15
j_gene: TRBJ2-3

CDR3nt: TGTGCCACCAAAGGCGGCCTTTCGAACACCGGGGAGCTGTTTTTT
CDR3aa: CATKGGLSNTGELFF
d_gene: -
v_gene: TRBV15
abundance: many
len: 15
j_gene: TRBJ2-2

CDR3nt: TGTGCCAGCAGCTTGGCCCGGACAGAAATCTATGGCTACACCTTC
CDR3aa: CASSLARTEIYGYTF
d_gene: -
v_gene: TRBV5-8
abundance: many
len: 15
j_gene: TRBJ1-2

CDR3nt: TGTGCCAGCAGTTATGGCGCGGGCCGCACAGATACGCAGTATTTT
CDR3aa: CASSYGAGRTDTQYF
d_gene: -
v_gene: TRBV6-6
abundance: many
len: 15
j_gene: TRBJ2-3

CDR3nt: TGTGCCAGCAGCCTGACAGACGGAAACACCACATATTTT
CDR3aa: CASSLTDGNTTYF
d_gene: -
v_gene: TRBV9
abundance: -
len: 13
j_gene: TRBJ1-3

CDR3nt: TGTGCCAGCAGAGGGGTGGCAATTGGGACCCAGTACTTC
CDR3aa: CASRGVAIGTQYF
d_gene: -
v_gene: TRBV2
abundance: -
len: 13
j_gene: TRBJ2-5

CDR3nt: TGTGCCAGCTCACCAGGAAGGAGGGGGGCGTTCGAGCAGTACTTC
CDR3aa: CASSPGRRGAFEQYF
d_gene: -
v_gene: TRBV18
abundance: few
len: 15
j_gene: TRBJ2-7

CDR3nt: TGTGCCAGCAGACCGGACAGGGGCGTATCGGGTTCACCCCTCCACTTT
CDR3aa: CASRPDRGVSGSPLHF
d_gene: TRBD1
v_gene: TRBV6-6
abundance: many
len: 16
j_gene: TRBJ1-6

CDR3nt: TGTGCCAGCTTGGGACTAGCGGGAGGTGCGGCCTACAATGAGCAGTTCTTC
CDR3aa: CASLGLAGGAAYNEQFF
d_gene: TRBD2
v_gene: TRBV19
abundance: many
len: 17
j_gene: TRBJ2-1

CDR3nt: TGTGCCAGCAGCTCCAGACAGGGGTTATTAGATGGCTACACCTTC
CDR3aa: CASSSRQGLLDGYTF
d_gene: TRBD1
v_gene: TRBV5-5
abundance: many
len: 15
j_gene: TRBJ1-2

CDR3nt: TGCAGCGGAAACACCATATATTTT
CDR3aa: CSGNTIYF
d_gene: -
v_gene: TRBV29-1
abundance: -
len: 8
j_gene: TRBJ1-3

CDR3nt: TGTGCCAGCAGCCCCGGGGGATCCTACAATGAGCAGTTCTTC
CDR3aa: CASSPGGSYNEQFF
d_gene: -
v_gene: TRBV7-2
abundance: many
len: 14
j_gene: TRBJ2-1

CDR3nt: TGTGCCAGCAGCCAACCAGGGGTGCTCAATCAGCCCCAGCATTTT
CDR3aa: CASSQPGVLNQPQHF
d_gene: -
v_gene: TRBV25-1
abundance: -
len: 15
j_gene: TRBJ1-5

CDR3nt: TGCGCCAGCAGTTCCGGGACAAGTGACGAGCAGTACTTC
CDR3aa: CASSSGTSDEQYF
d_gene: -
v_gene: TRBV10-1
abundance: few
len: 13
j_gene: TRBJ2-7

CDR3nt: TGTGCTAGAGATGGCCTGGAGAGTGGTTATGGCTACACCTTC
CDR3aa: CARDGLESGYGYTF
d_gene: -
v_gene: TRBV14
abundance: -
len: 14
j_gene: TRBJ1-2

CDR3nt: TGCAGTGCTCCTCGAAGGGGTTTGTCCGGGGAGCTGTTTTTT
CDR3aa: CSAPRRGLSGELFF
d_gene: -
v_gene: TRBV20-1
abundance: many
len: 14
j_gene: TRBJ2-2

CDR3nt: TGTGCCAGCCACAAGGCAGGTGGCCCTGGAAACACCATATATTTT
CDR3aa: CASHKAGGPGNTIYF
d_gene: -
v_gene: TRBV6-5
abundance: many
len: 15
j_gene: TRBJ1-3

CDR3nt: TGCGCCAGCAGCTGGCCGGGACAGGGGAGAGGAGAGACCCAGTACTTC
CDR3aa: CASSWPGQGRGETQYF
d_gene: TRBD1
v_gene: TRBV5-1
abundance: many
len: 16
j_gene: TRBJ2-5

CDR3nt: TGTGCCAGCAGTTCACAGATAAGGAATTCACCCCTCCACTTT
CDR3aa: CASSSQIRNSPLHF
d_gene: -
v_gene: TRBV12-3/TRBV12-4
abundance: many
len: 14
j_gene: TRBJ1-6

CDR3nt: TGTGCCAGCAGCCTATTCACTAGCGGGCCCTACAATGAGCAGTTCTTC
CDR3aa: CASSLFTSGPYNEQFF
d_gene: TRBD2
v_gene: TRBV7-3
abundance: many
len: 16
j_gene: TRBJ2-1

CDR3nt: TGTGCCAGCAGTTACGCGGGAGGGGGCACAGATACGCAGTATTTT
CDR3aa: CASSYAGGGTDTQYF
d_gene: TRBD2
v_gene: TRBV6-6
abundance: many
len: 15
j_gene: TRBJ2-3

CDR3nt: TGTGCCAGCAGTGAGCTAGCGGGGGGCGAACAGTACTTC
CDR3aa: CASSELAGGEQYF
d_gene: TRBD2
v_gene: TRBV2
abundance: many
len: 13
j_gene: TRBJ2-7

CDR3nt: TGTGCCAGCAGCATGGGACAGGGCCAGACCCAGTACTTC
CDR3aa: CASSMGQGQTQYF
d_gene: TRBD1
v_gene: TRBV2
abundance: many
len: 13
j_gene: TRBJ2-5

CDR3nt: TGCGCCAGCAGCCTCCATTCGCCGGGACAGGGAACCTCGGAGAACACCGGGGAGCTGTTTTTT
CDR3aa: CASSLHSPGQGTSENTGELFF
d_gene: TRBD1
v_gene: TRBV5-1
abundance: -
len: 21
j_gene: TRBJ2-2

CDR3nt: TGTGCCAGCAGCTACCCGATGGGGGGCCCCTCTTTT
CDR3aa: CASSYPMGGPSF
d_gene: -
v_gene: TRBV11-1
abundance: many
len: 12
j_gene: TRBJ2-3

CDR3nt: TGTGCCAGCAGTTATGACTATGAGCAGCTCTTC
CDR3aa: CASSYDYEQLF
d_gene: -
v_gene: TRBV6-5
abundance: -
len: 11
j_gene: TRBJ2-1

CDR3nt: TGTGCCAGCAGCCAAACCGGCAATGAGCAGTTCTTC
CDR3aa: CASSQTGNEQFF
d_gene: -
v_gene: TRBV16
abundance: many
len: 12
j_gene: TRBJ2-1

CDR3nt: TGTGCCAGCATGGGACAGGGGAGTCCCGGGGAGCTGTTTTTT
CDR3aa: CASMGQGSPGELFF
d_gene: TRBD1
v_gene: TRBV2
abundance: many
len: 14
j_gene: TRBJ2-2

CDR3nt: TGTGCCAGCAGTCACTCAGCGGGAATCCACTACGAGCAGTACTTC
CDR3aa: CASSHSAGIHYEQYF
d_gene: TRBD2
v_gene: TRBV6-5
abundance: many
len: 15
j_gene: TRBJ2-7

CDR3nt: TGTGCCAGCAGTGCTTTTGGGGAACCGTTACTAGTGGATGAGCAGTTCTTC
CDR3aa: CASSAFGEPLLVDEQFF
d_gene: -
v_gene: TRBV2
abundance: -
len: 17
j_gene: TRBJ2-1

CDR3nt: TGCGCCAGCAGGGTTAGCGGTCTCACAGATACGCAGTATTTT
CDR3aa: CASRVSGLTDTQYF
d_gene: -
v_gene: TRBV5-1
abundance: many
len: 14
j_gene: TRBJ2-3

CDR3nt: TGTGCCAGCAGCGCGCCAACCAGGGGCTCTGGAAACACCATATATTTT
CDR3aa: CASSAPTRGSGNTIYF
d_gene: -
v_gene: TRBV9
abundance: -
len: 16
j_gene: TRBJ1-3

CDR3nt: TGTGCCAGCAGTCCAAGGGGGCTCGATAATTCACCCCTCCACTTT
CDR3aa: CASSPRGLDNSPLHF
d_gene: TRBD1
v_gene: TRBV2
abundance: -
len: 15
j_gene: TRBJ1-6

CDR3nt: TGTGCCAGCAGCTTATCCAGGGGAAAGGCCGGGGAGCTGTTTTTT
CDR3aa: CASSLSRGKAGELFF
d_gene: -
v_gene: TRBV11-2
abundance: many
len: 15
j_gene: TRBJ2-2

CDR3nt: TGTGCCAGCAGTGTCCGGACATATTCACCCCTCCACTTT
CDR3aa: CASSVRTYSPLHF
d_gene: -
v_gene: TRBV2
abundance: -
len: 13
j_gene: TRBJ1-6

CDR3nt: TGTGCCAGCAGACGGGACAGGGGGCCCTATGGCTACACCTTC
CDR3aa: CASRRDRGPYGYTF
d_gene: TRBD1
v_gene: TRBV2
abundance: -
len: 14
j_gene: TRBJ1-2

CDR3nt: TGTGCCAGTAGTATACAGGGGGAGACCCAGTACTTC
CDR3aa: CASSIQGETQYF
d_gene: -
v_gene: TRBV19
abundance: -
len: 12
j_gene: TRBJ2-5